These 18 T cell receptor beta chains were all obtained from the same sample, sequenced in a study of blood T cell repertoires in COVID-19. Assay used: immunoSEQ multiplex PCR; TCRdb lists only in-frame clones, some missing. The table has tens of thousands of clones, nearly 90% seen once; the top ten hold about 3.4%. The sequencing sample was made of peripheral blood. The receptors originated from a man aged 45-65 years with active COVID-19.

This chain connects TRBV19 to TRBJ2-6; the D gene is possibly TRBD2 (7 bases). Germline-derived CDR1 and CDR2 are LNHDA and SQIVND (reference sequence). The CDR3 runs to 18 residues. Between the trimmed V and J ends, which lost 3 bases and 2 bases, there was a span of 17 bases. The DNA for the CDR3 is TGTGCCAGTAGTATGAGGTTGGGGGGGCTTGCTGGGGCCAACGTCCTGACTTTC. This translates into CASSMRLGGLAGANVLTF.

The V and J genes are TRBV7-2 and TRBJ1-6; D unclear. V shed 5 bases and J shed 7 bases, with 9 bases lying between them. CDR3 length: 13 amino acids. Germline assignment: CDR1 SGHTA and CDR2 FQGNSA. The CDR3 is CASSNERNSPLHF. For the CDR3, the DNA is TGTGCCAGCAGCAACGAACGGAATTCACCCCTCCACTTT.

In DNA, the CDR3 is TGTGCCAGCAGCCCCCTCGGGCAGGGCGGTCAGCCCCAGCATTTT. Encoded protein: CASSPLGQGGQPQHF. The chain links TRBV6-5 to TRBJ1-5; the D gene is possibly TRBD1 (5 bases). The germline V gene has CDR1 MNHEY and CDR2 SVGAGI. This CDR3 comprises 15 residues. Trimming shortened V by 6 bases and J by 6 bases, and 18 bases separated the two germline ends.

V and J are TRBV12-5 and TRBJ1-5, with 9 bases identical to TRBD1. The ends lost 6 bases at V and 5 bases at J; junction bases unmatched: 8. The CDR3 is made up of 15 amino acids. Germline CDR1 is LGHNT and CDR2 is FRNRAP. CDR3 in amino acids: CASGRGTGLDQPQHF. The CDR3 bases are TGTGCTAGTGGACGTGGGACAGGGCTGGATCAGCCCCAGCATTTT.

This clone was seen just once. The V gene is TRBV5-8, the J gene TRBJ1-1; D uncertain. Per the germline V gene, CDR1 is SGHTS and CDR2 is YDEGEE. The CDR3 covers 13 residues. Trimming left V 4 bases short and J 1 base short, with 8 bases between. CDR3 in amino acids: CASSRLGNTEAFF. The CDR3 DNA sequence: TGTGCCAGCAGCCGCCTAGGGAACACTGAAGCTTTCTTT.

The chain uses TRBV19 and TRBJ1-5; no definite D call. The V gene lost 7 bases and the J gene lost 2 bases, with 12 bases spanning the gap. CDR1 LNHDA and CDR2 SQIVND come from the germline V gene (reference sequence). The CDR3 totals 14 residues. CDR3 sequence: CASTRVKGNQPQHF. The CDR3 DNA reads TGTGCCAGTACCCGGGTTAAGGGCAATCAGCCCCAGCATTTT.

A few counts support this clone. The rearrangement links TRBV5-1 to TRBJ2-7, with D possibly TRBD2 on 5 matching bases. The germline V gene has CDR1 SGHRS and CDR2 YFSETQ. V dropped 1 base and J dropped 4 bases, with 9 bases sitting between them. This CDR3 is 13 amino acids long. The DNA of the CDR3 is TGCGCCAGCAGCTTGCCTGAGGGTTACGAGCAGTACTTC. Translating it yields CASSLPEGYEQYF.

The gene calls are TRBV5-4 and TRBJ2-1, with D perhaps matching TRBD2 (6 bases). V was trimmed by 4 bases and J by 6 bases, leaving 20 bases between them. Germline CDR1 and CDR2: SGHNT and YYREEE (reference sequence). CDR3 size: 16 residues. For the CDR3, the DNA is TGTGCCAGCAGCCCGCCGGGAACGACTAGGGGCAATGAGCAGTTCTTC. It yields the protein CASSPPGTTRGNEQFF.

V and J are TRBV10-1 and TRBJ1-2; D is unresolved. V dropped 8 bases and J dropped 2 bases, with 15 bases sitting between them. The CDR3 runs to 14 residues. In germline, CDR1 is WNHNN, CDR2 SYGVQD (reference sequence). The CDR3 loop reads CASFTNGGNYGYTF. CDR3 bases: TGCGCCAGCTTTACGAATGGCGGAAACTATGGCTACACCTTC.

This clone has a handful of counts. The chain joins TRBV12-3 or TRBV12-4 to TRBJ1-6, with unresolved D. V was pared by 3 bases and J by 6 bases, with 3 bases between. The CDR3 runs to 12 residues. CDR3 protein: CASSLSNSPLHF. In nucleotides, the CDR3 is TGTGCCAGCAGTTTGAGTAATTCACCCCTCCACTTT.

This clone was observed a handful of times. The CDR3 DNA is TGTGCCAGCAGCCCGATTCTCGAGGGGGCAGGTTCACCCCTCCACTTT. It translates to CASSPILEGAGSPLHF. The J gene is TRBJ1-6, the V gene TRBV2, with 7 bases aligning to TRBD1. Germline lookup yields CDR1 SNHLY and CDR2 FYNNEI. The CDR3 is 16 amino acids. J was trimmed by 9 bases and V by 6 bases; bases with no gene match: 14. The full variable domain, completed using reference TRBV2 and TRBJ1-6, is EPEVTQTPSHQVTQMGQEVILRCVPISNHLYFYWYRQILGQKVEFLVSFYNNEISEKSEIFDDQFSVERPDGSNFTLKIRSTKLEDSAMYFCASSPILEGAGSPLHFGNGTRLTVT.

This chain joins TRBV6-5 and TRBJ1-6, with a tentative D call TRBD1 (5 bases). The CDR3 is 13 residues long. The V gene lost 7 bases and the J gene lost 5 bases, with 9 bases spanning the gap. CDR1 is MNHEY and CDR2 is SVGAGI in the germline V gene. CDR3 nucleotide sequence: TGTGCCAGCATGGAGGGGAATAATTCACCCCTCCACTTT. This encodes CASMEGNNSPLHF.

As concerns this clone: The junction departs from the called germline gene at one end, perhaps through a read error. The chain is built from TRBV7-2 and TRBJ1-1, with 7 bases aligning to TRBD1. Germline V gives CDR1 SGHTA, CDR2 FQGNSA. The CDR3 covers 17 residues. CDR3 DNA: TGTGCCAGCAGCTTATTCCCGGCGGATTATTCCTGGACAGGCCTCATCTTT. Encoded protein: CASSLFPADYSWTGLIF.

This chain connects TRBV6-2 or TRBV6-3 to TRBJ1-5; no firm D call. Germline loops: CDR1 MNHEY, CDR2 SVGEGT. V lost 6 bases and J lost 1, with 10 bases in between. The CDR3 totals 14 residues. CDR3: CASSRGGSNQPQHF. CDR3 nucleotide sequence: TGTGCCAGCAGCCGGGGAGGGAGCAATCAGCCCCAGCATTTT.

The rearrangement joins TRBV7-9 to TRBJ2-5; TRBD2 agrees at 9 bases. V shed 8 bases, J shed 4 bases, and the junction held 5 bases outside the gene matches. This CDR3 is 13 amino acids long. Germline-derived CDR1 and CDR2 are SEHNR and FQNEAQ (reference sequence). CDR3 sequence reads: CASHRGGGETQYF. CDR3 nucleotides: TGTGCCAGCCATCGCGGGGGGGGAGAGACCCAGTACTTC.

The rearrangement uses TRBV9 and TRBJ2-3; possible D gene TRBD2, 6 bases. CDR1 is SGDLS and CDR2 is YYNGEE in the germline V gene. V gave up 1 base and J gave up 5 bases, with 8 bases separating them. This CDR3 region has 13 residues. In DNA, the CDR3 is TGTGCCAGCAGCGTACCGGGGGAAGATACGCAGTATTTT. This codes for CASSVPGEDTQYF.

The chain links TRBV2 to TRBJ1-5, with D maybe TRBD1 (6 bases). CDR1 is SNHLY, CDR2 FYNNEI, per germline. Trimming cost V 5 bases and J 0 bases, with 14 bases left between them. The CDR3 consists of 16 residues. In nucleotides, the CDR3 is TGTGCCAGCAGTTTTACAGGGAGCTATAGCAATCAGCCCCAGCATTTT. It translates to CASSFTGSYSNQPQHF.

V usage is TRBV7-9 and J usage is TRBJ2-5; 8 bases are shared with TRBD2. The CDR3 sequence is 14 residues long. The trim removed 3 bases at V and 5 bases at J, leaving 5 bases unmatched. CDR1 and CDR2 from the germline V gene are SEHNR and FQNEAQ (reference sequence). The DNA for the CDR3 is TGTGCCAGCAGCTTTAGCGGGACGATGGAGACCCAGTACTTC. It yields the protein CASSFSGTMETQYF.